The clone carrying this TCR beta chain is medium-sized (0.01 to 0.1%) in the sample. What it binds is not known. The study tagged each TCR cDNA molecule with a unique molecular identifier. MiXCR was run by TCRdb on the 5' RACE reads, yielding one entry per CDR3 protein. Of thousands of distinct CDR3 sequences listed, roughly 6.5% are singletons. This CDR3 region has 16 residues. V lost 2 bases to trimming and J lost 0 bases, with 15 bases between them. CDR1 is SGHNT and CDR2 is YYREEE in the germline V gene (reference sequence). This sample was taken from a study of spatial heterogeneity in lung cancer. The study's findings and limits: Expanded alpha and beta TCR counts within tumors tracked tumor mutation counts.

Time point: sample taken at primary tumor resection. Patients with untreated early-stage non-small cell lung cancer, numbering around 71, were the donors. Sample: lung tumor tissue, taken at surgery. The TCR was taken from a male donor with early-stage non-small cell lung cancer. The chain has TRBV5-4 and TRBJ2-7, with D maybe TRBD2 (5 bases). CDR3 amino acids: CASSFGRTTTSYEQYF. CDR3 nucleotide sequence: TGTGCCAGCAGCTTTGGACGGACGACTACCTCCTACGAGCAGTACTTC.